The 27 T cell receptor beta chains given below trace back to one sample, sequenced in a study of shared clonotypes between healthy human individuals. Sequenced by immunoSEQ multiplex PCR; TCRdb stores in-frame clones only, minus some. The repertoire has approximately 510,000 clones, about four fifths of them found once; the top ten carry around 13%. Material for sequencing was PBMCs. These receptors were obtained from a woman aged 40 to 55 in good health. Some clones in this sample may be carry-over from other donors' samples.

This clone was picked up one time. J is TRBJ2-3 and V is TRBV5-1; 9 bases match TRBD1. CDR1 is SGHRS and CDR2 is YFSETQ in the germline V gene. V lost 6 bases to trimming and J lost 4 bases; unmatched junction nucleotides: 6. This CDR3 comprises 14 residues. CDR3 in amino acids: CASMRTGVADTQYF. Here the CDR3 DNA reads TGCGCCAGCATGAGGACAGGGGTTGCAGATACGCAGTATTTT. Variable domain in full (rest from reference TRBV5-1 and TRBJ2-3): KAGVTQTPRYLIKTRGQQVTLSCSPISGHRSVSWYQQTPGQGLQFLFEYFSETQRNKGNFPGRFSGRQFSNSRSEMNVSTLELGDSALYLCASMRTGVADTQYFGPGTRLTVL.

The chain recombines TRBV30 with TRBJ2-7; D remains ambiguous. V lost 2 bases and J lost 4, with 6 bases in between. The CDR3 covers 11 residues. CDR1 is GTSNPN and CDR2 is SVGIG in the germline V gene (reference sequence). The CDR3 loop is CAWSPAYEQYF. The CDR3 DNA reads TGTGCCTGGAGTCCAGCTTACGAGCAGTACTTC.

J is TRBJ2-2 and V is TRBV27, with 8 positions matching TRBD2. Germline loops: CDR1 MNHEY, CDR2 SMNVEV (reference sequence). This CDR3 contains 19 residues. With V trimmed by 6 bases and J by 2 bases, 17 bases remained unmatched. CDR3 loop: CASSRRAGGFGYNTGELFF. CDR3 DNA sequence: TGTGCCAGCAGCCGGCGGGCGGGAGGTTTTGGTTATAACACCGGGGAGCTGTTTTTT.

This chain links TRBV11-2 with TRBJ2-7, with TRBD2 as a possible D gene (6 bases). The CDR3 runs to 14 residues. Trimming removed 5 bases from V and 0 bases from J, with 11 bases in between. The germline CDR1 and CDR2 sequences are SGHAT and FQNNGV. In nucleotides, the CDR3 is TGTGCCAGCAGCCCGGACTACTCCTCCTACGAGCAGTACTTC. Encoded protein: CASSPDYSSYEQYF.

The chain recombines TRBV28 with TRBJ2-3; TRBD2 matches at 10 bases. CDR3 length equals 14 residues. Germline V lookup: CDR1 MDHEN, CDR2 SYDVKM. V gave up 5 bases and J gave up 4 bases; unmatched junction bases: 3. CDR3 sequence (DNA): TGTGCCAGCAGTCTAGCGGGAGTGTCAGATACGCAGTATTTT. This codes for CASSLAGVSDTQYF.

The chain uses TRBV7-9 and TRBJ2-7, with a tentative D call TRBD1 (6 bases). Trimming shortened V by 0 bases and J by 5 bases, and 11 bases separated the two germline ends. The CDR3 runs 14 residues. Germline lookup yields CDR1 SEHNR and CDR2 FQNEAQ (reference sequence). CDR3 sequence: CASSLANRANEQYF. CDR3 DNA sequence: TGTGCCAGCAGCTTAGCCAACAGGGCCAACGAGCAGTACTTC.

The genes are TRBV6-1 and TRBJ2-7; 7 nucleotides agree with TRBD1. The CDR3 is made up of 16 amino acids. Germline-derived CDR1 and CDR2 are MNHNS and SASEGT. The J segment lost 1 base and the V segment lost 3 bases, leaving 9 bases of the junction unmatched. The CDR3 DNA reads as TGTGCCAGCAGTGATCCTGCGGCAGGGGGTTCCTACGAGCAGTACTTC. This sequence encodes CASSDPAAGGSYEQYF.

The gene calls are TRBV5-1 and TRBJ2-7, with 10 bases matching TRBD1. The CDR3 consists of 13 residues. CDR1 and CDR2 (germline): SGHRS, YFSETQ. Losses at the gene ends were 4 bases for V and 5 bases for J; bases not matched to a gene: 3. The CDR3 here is CASSIGTGDEQYF. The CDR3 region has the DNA TGCGCCAGCAGCATAGGGACAGGGGACGAGCAGTACTTC.

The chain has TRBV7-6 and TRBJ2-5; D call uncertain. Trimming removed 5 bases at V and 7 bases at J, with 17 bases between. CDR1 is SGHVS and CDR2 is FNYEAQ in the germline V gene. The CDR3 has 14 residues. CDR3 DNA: TGTGCCAGCAGCCCTTCCTTGCTAGATGGGACCCAGTACTTC. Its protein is CASSPSLLDGTQYF.

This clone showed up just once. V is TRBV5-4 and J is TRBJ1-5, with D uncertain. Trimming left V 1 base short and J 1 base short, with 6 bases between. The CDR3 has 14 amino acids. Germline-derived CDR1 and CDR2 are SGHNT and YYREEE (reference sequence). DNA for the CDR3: TGTGCCAGCAGCTTGCAAGGGAGCAATCAGCCCCAGCATTTT. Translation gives CASSLQGSNQPQHF.

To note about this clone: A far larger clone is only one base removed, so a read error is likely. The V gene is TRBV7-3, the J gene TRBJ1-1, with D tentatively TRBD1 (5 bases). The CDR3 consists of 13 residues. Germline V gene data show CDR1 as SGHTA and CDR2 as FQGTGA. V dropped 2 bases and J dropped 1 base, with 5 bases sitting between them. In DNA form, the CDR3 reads TGTGCCAGCAGCTTAGACAGGAACACTGAAGCTTTCTTT. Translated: CASSLDRNTEAFF.

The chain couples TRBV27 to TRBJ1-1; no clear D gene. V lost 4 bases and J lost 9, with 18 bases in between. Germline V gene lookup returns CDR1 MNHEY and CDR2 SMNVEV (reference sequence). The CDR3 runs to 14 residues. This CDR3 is CASSSPPKGSKAFF. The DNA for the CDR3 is TGTGCCAGCAGTTCACCCCCCAAAGGGTCTAAAGCTTTCTTT.

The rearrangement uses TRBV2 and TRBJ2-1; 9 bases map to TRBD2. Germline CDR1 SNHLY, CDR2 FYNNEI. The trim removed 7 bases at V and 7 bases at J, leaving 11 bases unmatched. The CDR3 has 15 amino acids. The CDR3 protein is CASNIAGVGVNEQFF. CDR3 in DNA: TGTGCCAGCAATATAGCGGGAGTGGGGGTGAATGAGCAGTTCTTC.

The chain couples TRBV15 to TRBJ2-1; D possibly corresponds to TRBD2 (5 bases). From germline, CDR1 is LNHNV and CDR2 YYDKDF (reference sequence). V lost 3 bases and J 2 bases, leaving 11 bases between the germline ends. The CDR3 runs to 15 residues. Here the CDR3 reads CATSSRSGTYNEQFF. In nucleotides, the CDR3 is TGTGCCACCAGCAGCCGAAGCGGTACCTACAATGAGCAGTTCTTC.

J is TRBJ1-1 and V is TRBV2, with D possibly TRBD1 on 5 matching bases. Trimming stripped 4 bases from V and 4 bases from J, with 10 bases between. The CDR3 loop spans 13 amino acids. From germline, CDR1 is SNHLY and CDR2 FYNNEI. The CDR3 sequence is CASSGGDGTEAFF. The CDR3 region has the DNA TGTGCCAGCAGTGGGGGGGATGGCACTGAAGCTTTCTTT.

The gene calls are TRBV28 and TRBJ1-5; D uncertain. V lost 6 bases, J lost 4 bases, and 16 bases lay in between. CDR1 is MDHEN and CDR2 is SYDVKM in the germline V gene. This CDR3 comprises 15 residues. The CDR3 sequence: CASRGGGLRNQPQHF. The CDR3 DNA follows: TGTGCCAGCAGGGGAGGAGGCCTTCGAAATCAGCCCCAGCATTTT.

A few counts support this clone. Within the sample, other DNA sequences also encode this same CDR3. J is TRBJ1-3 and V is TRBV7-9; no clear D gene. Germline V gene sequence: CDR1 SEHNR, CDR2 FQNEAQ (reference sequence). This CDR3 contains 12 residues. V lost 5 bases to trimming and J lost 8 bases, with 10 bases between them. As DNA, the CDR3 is TGTGCCAGCAGCCTCCTCGGGGACACCATATATTTT. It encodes CASSLLGDTIYF. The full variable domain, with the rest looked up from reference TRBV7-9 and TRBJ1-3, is DTGVSQNPRHKITKRGQNVTFRCDPISEHNRLYWYRQTLGQGPEFLTYFQNEAQLEKSRLLSDRFSAERPKGSFSTLEIQRTEQGDSAMYLCASSLLGDTIYFGEGSWLTVV.

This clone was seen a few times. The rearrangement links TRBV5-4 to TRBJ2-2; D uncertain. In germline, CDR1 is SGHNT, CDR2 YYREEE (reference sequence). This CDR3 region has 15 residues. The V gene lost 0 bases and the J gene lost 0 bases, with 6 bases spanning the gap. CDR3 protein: CASSLGQPNTGELFF. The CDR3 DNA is TGTGCCAGCAGCTTGGGGCAGCCGAACACCGGGGAGCTGTTTTTT.

CDR3: CASSTGQGATDTQYF. CDR3 DNA: TGTGCCAGCAGCACCGGACAGGGCGCCACAGATACGCAGTATTTT. V usage is TRBV7-3 and J usage is TRBJ2-3; 8 bases agree with TRBD1. This CDR3 comprises 15 residues. V lost 5 bases, J lost 2 bases, and 6 bases stayed unmatched. From germline, CDR1 is SGHTA and CDR2 FQGTGA.

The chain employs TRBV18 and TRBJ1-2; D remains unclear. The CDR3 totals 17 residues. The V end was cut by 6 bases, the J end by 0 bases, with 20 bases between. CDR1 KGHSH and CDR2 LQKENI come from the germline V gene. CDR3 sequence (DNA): TGTGCCAGCTCCCCTAGACCGGGCGCAGAAGCTAACTATGGCTACACCTTC. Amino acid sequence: CASSPRPGAEANYGYTF.

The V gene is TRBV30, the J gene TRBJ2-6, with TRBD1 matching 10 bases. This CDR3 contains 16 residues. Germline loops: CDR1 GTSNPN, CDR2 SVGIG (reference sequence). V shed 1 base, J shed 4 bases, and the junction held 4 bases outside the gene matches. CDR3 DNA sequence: TGTGCCTGGAGTGCCGGACAGGGGGTGGGGGCCAACGTCCTGACTTTC. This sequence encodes CAWSAGQGVGANVLTF. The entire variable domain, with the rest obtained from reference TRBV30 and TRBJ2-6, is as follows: SQTIHQWPATLVQPVGSPLSLECTVEGTSNPNLYWYRQAAGRGLQLLFYSVGIGQISSEVPQNLSASRPQDRQFILSSKKLLLSDSGFYLCAWSAGQGVGANVLTFGAGSRLTVL.

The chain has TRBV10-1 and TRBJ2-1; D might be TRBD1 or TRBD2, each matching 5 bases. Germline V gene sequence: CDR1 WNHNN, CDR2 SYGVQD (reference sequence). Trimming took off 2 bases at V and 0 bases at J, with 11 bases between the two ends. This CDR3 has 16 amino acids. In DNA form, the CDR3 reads TGCGCCAGCAGTGAGCCGGGACGAAGCTCCTACAATGAGCAGTTCTTC. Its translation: CASSEPGRSSYNEQFF.

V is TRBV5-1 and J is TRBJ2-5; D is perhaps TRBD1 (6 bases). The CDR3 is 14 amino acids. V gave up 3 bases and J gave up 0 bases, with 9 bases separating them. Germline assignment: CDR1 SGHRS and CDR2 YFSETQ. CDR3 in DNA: TGCGCCAGCAGCTCTACAGGGAACCAAGAGACCCAGTACTTC. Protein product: CASSSTGNQETQYF.

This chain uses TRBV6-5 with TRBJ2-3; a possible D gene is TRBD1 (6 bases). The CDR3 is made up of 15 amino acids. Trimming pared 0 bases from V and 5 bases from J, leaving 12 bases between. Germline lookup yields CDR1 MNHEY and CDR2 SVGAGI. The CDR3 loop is CASSYSRNREDTQYF. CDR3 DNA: TGTGCCAGCAGTTACTCGCGGAACAGGGAAGATACGCAGTATTTT.

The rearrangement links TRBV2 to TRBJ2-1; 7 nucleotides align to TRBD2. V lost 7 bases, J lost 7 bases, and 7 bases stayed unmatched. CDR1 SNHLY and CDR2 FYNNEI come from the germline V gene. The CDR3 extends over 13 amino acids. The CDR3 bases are TGTGCCAGCAATGTGGGAGGGTTAAATGAGCAGTTCTTC. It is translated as CASNVGGLNEQFF.

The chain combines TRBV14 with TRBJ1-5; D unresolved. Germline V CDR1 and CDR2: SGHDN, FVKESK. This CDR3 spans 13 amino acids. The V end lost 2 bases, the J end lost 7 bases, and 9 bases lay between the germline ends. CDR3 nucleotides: TGTGCCAGCAGCCAATCCGATCTCCAGCCCCAGCATTTT. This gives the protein CASSQSDLQPQHF.

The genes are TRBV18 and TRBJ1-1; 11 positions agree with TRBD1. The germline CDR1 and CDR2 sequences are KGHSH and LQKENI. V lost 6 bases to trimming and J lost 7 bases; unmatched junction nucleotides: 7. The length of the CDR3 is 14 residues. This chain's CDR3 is CASSLGQGAVEAFF. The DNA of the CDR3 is TGTGCCAGCTCTCTAGGACAGGGGGCTGTTGAAGCTTTCTTT.